This T cell receptor beta chain is from a study of CD8 T cells in ankylosing spondylitis. Study observations and caveats: Clones linked with disease were CD8+ and fairly uncommon in the peripheral blood. A TCR beta motif made of under 10 highly homologous variants seemed typical of ankylosing spondylitis blood.

This clonotype was detected only a few times. No antigen is known for it. TCRdb independently ran MiXCR on the 5' RACE reads; one entry per CDR3 protein. In the table there are fewer than 250,000 distinct CDR3 sequences, around 20% of which are singletons. This CDR3 is built from 16 residues. Trimming left V 6 bases short and J 0 bases short, with 18 bases between. CDR1 and CDR2 from the germline V gene are DFQATT and SNEGSKA (reference sequence). The chain has TRBV20-1 and TRBJ2-1; tentatively, D is TRBD2 (6 bases). This clonotype was sampled from a male donor with ankylosing spondylitis. Sequencing was done on a sample of blood, either unsorted or a sorted T cell fraction (not recorded which). The CDR3 loop is CSAYLARISSYNEQFF. CDR3 in DNA: TGCAGTGCATATCTAGCGAGGATTAGCTCCTACAATGAGCAGTTCTTC.